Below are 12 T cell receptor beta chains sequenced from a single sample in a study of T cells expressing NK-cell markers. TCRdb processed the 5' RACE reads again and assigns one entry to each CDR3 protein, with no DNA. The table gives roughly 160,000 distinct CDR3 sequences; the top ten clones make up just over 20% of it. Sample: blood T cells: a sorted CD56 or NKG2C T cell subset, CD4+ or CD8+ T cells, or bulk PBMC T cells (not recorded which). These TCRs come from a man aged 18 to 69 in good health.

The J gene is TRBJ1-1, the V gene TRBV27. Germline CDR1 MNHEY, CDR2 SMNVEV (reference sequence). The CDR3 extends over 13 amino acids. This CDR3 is CASSFLAEPTAFF.

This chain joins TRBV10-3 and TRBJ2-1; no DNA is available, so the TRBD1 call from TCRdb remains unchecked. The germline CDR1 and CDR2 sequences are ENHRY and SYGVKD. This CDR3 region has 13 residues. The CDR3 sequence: CAIGEGGKNEQFF.

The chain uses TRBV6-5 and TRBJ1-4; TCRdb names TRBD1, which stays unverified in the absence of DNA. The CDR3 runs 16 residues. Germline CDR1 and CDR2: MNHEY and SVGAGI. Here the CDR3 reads CASSYSGQGRYEKLFF.

The CDR3: CASSYKGGGTEAFF. The chain joins TRBV6-5 to TRBJ1-1; the D call of TRBD1 rests on TCRdb alone, since no DNA is present to check it. The length of the CDR3 is 14 residues. CDR1 MNHEY and CDR2 SVGAGI come from the germline V gene.

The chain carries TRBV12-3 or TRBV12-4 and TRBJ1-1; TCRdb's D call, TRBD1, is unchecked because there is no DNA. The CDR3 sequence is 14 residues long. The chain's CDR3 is CASTLWEQGTEAFF.

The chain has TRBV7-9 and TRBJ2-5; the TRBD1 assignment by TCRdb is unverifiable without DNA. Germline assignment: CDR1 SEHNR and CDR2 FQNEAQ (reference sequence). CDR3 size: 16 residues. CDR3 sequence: CASSTNTGQRGETQYF.

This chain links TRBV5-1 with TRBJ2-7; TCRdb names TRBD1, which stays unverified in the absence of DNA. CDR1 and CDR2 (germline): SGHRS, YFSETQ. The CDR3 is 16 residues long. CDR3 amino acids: CASSPRWTGGTDEQYF. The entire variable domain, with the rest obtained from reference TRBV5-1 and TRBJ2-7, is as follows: KAGVTQTPRYLIKTRGQQVTLSCSPISGHRSVSWYQQTPGQGLQFLFEYFSETQRNKGNFPGRFSGRQFSNSRSEMNVSTLELGDSALYLCASSPRWTGGTDEQYFGPGTRLTVT.

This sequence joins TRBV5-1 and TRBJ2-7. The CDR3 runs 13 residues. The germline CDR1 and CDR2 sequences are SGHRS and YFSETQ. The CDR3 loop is CASHANSVYEQYF.

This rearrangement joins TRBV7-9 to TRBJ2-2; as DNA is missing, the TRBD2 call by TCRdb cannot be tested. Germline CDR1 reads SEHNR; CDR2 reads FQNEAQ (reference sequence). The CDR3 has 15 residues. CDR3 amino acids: CASSLSSLAGGELFF.

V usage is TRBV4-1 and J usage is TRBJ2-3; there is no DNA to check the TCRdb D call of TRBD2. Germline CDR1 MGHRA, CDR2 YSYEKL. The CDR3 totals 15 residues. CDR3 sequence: CASSQGWRVPDTQYF.

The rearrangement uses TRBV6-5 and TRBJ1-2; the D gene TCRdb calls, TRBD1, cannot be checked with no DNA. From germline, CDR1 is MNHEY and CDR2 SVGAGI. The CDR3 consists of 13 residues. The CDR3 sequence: CASSYSSGFGYTF.

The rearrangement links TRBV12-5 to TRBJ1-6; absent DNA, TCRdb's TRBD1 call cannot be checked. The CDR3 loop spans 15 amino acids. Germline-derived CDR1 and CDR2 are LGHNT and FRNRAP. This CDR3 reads CASGPDSGVNSPLHF.